This paragraph covers one T cell receptor beta chain sequence. What it binds is unknown. The sample originates from a study of PD-1 blockade in classical Hodgkin lymphoma. Measured with immunoSEQ multiplex PCR; TCRdb has only the in-frame clones, and not every one. The sample gives some 28,000 clones, approximately 80% of which show up once; under 20% is in the top ten. As for time point: cycle 4 day 1 (C4D1), after about 6 weeks of nivolumab. Each patient's relapse followed autologous stem cell transplantation, and brentuximab vedotin exposure varied. Study results and limitations: Reports indicated that newly diagnosed patients had lower baseline TCR diversity than healthy donors did.

With 3 bases clipped from V and 8 bases from J, the junction kept 9 bases outside the gene matches. Germline V gene lookup returns CDR1 MNHEY and CDR2 SVGAGI. The CDR3 runs 15 residues. This clonotype was obtained from a human donor with classical Hodgkin lymphoma. The sample here was peripheral blood mononuclear cells (PBMCs), taken before the fourth cycle of nivolumab. The chain couples TRBV6-5 to TRBJ1-2, with TRBD1 identical over 10 bases. DNA for the CDR3: TGTGCCAGCAGTTATTCGGGACAGGGGAGGGGAGGCTACACCTTC. This translates into CASSYSGQGRGGYTF.